These 23 T cell receptor beta chains came from one sample sequenced in a study of blood T cell repertoires in COVID-19. Data came from immunoSEQ multiplex PCR; TCRdb stores just in-frame clones and leaves some out. Of around 110,000 clones listed, 82% are singletons. Sequences were obtained from peripheral blood. The receptors here all came from a man aged 65 to 85 with acute or convalescent COVID-19.

The rearrangement joins TRBV28 to TRBJ2-1, with D perhaps TRBD1 (6 bases). This CDR3 contains 12 residues. Deletions cut 6 bases from V and 10 bases from J, with 13 bases between. Germline V gene data show CDR1 as MDHEN and CDR2 as SYDVKM. This CDR3 reads CASRGPGHEQFF. CDR3 coding DNA: TGTGCCAGCAGGGGACCGGGACACGAGCAGTTCTTC.

The chain has TRBV3-1 (or the pseudogene TRBV3-2) and TRBJ2-1, with TRBD2 identical over 12 bases. The V gene's germline CDR1 is LGHDT and CDR2 YNNKEL (reference sequence). The trim removed 4 bases at V and 8 bases at J, leaving 6 bases unmatched. The length of the CDR3 is 15 residues. The CDR3: CASSPGASGRDEQFF. CDR3 coding DNA: TGTGCCAGCAGCCCGGGGGCTAGCGGGAGGGATGAGCAGTTCTTC.

This sequence joins TRBV5-1 and TRBJ2-5; D is ambiguous. V was trimmed by 0 bases and J by 5 bases, leaving 14 bases between them. Looked up from germline, CDR1 is SGHRS and CDR2 is YFSETQ. This CDR3 comprises 15 residues. The DNA of the CDR3 is TGCGCCAGCAGCTTGGATGAGGTTGTACGGGAGACCCAGTACTTC. Translated: CASSLDEVVRETQYF.

This chain uses TRBV15 with TRBJ2-1; 8 bases match TRBD1. The CDR3 is 16 residues long. V was clipped by 1 base and J by 4 bases; unmatched bases: 6. The germline CDR1 and CDR2 sequences are LNHNV and YYDKDF (reference sequence). DNA of the CDR3: TGTGCCACCAGCAGAGGCAGGGGGCACTTTTACAATGAGCAGTTCTTC. This sequence encodes CATSRGRGHFYNEQFF.

The chain combines TRBV3-1 (or the pseudogene TRBV3-2) with TRBJ1-2, with a possible D match to TRBD1 (6 bases). The V gene's germline CDR1 is LGHDT and CDR2 YNNKEL (reference sequence). Trimming pared 4 bases from V and 4 bases from J, leaving 19 bases between. The CDR3 has 16 amino acids. CDR3: CASSPTRTATRYGYTF. CDR3 sequence (DNA): TGTGCCAGCAGCCCAACTCGGACAGCGACTCGCTATGGCTACACCTTC.

This chain connects TRBV7-9 to TRBJ2-7; weak D call: TRBD2 (5 bases). Germline assignment: CDR1 SEHNR and CDR2 FQNEAQ (reference sequence). This CDR3 contains 14 residues. V lost 1 base and J 6 bases, leaving 13 bases between the germline ends. CDR3 DNA sequence: TGTGCCAGCAGCTTAGGGAGGCAGTCCGGCGAGCAGTACTTC. It is translated as CASSLGRQSGEQYF.

The genes are TRBV5-3 and TRBJ1-5; D is perhaps TRBD1 (6 bases). TRBV5-3 is known as an ORF, though its function is uncertain. Trimming removed 2 bases from V and 9 bases from J, with 21 bases in between. The CDR3 has 16 residues. CDR3 sequence (DNA): TGTGCCAGAAGCTTCCCCCAGGACAGCATTCGCCGGCCCCAGCATTTT. Its protein product is CARSFPQDSIRRPQHF.

Only one count was recorded for this clone. The V and J genes are TRBV15 and TRBJ2-3, with a tentative D call TRBD1 (5 bases). With 8 bases removed from V and 0 bases from J, the gap between germline ends came to 12 bases. CDR1 LNHNV and CDR2 YYDKDF come from the germline V gene (reference sequence). The CDR3 runs 14 residues. CDR3 sequence reads: CATRQSPSTDTQYF. In nucleotides, the CDR3 is TGTGCCACCCGACAGAGCCCTAGCACAGATACGCAGTATTTT.

J is TRBJ1-5 and V is TRBV2, with 8 bases that match TRBD1. This CDR3 spans 15 amino acids. V was pared by 6 bases and J by 6 bases, with 10 bases of the junction left unmatched. The germline gives CDR1 SNHLY, CDR2 FYNNEI. The chain's CDR3 is CASRNDRGGFQPQHF. DNA for the CDR3: TGTGCCAGCAGAAACGACAGGGGCGGATTTCAGCCCCAGCATTTT.

The chain carries TRBV30 and TRBJ1-1; a weak D match, TRBD1 (6 bases). Germline V lookup: CDR1 GTSNPN, CDR2 SVGIG (reference sequence). This CDR3 contains 13 residues. V was clipped by 8 bases and J by 4 bases, with 17 bases between them. This CDR3 is CAGTGHWGTEAFF. CDR3 DNA sequence: TGTGCCGGAACGGGACACTGGGGCACTGAAGCTTTCTTT.

The table lists this clone with a few counts. The rearrangement uses TRBV5-1 and TRBJ2-2; D unclear. This CDR3 contains 14 residues. Germline V gene data show CDR1 as SGHRS and CDR2 as YFSETQ. V lost 9 bases and J lost 0, with 12 bases in between. The CDR3 coding sequence is TGCGCCACCTCAGTCGGGTCGAACACCGGGGAGCTGTTTTTT. Residues: CATSVGSNTGELFF.

Comments on this clone: Germline and junction disagree at one end, which may indicate a read error. V usage is TRBV7-7 and J usage is TRBJ2-3, with 12 bases fitting TRBD1. Germline loops: CDR1 SSHAT, CDR2 FNYEAQ (reference sequence). CDR3 length equals 15 residues. The CDR3 reads CASSLGTGGIDTQYF. The CDR3, as DNA: TGTGCTAGCAGCTTAGGGACAGGGGGCATAGATACGCAGTATTTT.

This clone was counted only a few times. The gene calls are TRBV3-1 (or the pseudogene TRBV3-2) and TRBJ1-6; D is undetermined. CDR3 length: 17 residues. V was trimmed by 0 bases and J by 0 bases, leaving 9 bases between them. Looked up from germline, CDR1 is LGHDT and CDR2 is YNNKEL (reference sequence). The CDR3 nucleotides read TGTGCCAGCAGCCAAGAACCGGTTAGCTCCTATAATTCACCCCTCCACTTT. Translation gives CASSQEPVSSYNSPLHF.

This clone has a handful of counts. The rearrangement links TRBV5-1 to TRBJ1-2; TRBD1 agrees at 9 bases. Trimming removed 2 bases from V and 6 bases from J; junction bases left unmatched: 5. Germline-derived CDR1 and CDR2 are SGHRS and YFSETQ. This CDR3 has 14 amino acids. The DNA for the CDR3 is TGCGCCAGCAGCTTAGGACAGGGGAGGGATGGCTACACCTTC. It encodes CASSLGQGRDGYTF.

The chain recombines TRBV24-1 with TRBJ2-2; perhaps TRBD1 as D (5 bases). V lost 5 bases and J 0 bases, leaving 12 bases between the germline ends. CDR3 length equals 16 residues. CDR1 and CDR2 (germline): KGHDR, SFDVKD. The CDR3, as DNA: TGTGCCACCAGTGGTGCGGACAACGCGAACACCGGGGAGCTGTTTTTT. Protein sequence: CATSGADNANTGELFF.

Of note for this clone: The sample carries other DNA sequences with the same CDR3. The CDR3 spells CASSPGQGEAFF. Written as DNA, the CDR3 is TGCGCCAGCAGCCCTGGACAGGGGGAAGCTTTCTTT. J is TRBJ1-1 and V is TRBV5-1, with 9 positions matching TRBD1. CDR3 length: 12 amino acids. With 4 bases clipped from V and 8 bases from J, the junction kept 3 bases outside the gene matches. Germline CDR1 SGHRS, CDR2 YFSETQ.

This chain uses TRBV19 with TRBJ1-2; a weak D match, TRBD1 (6 bases). The V gene lost 3 bases and the J gene lost 4 bases, with 9 bases spanning the gap. Germline CDR1 is LNHDA and CDR2 is SQIVND (reference sequence). The CDR3 has 13 amino acids. CDR3 bases: TGTGCCAGTAGTATCCCGACAGGCTATGGCTACACCTTC. Its protein is CASSIPTGYGYTF. Supplemented by reference TRBV19 and TRBJ1-2, the full variable domain reads DGGITQSPKYLFRKEGQNVTLSCEQNLNHDAMYWYRQDPGQGLRLIYYSQIVNDFQKGDIAEGYSVSREKKESFPLTVTSAQKNPTAFYLCASSIPTGYGYTFGSGTRLTVV.

CDR3 protein: CASSGEGLAALNTGELFF. The CDR3 bases are TGTGCCAGCAGCGGAGAGGGACTAGCGGCCCTCAACACCGGGGAGCTGTTTTTT. The rearrangement joins TRBV5-6 to TRBJ2-2; 11 bases align to TRBD2. CDR3 length: 18 amino acids. Germline V CDR1 and CDR2: SGHDT, YYEEEE. Losses at the gene ends were 4 bases for V and 2 bases for J; bases not matched to a gene: 10.

The J gene is TRBJ2-7, the V gene TRBV6-5; 14 nucleotides align to TRBD2. Germline V gene data show CDR1 as MNHEY and CDR2 as SVGAGI. This CDR3 spans 15 amino acids. V was pared by 6 bases and J by 4 bases, with 5 bases of the junction left unmatched. The CDR3 region is CASSGLAGGPYEQYF. The CDR3 bases are TGTGCCAGCAGCGGACTAGCGGGAGGACCTTACGAGCAGTACTTC.

This chain connects TRBV2 to TRBJ2-7; perhaps TRBD1 as D (6 bases). Germline CDR1 reads SNHLY; CDR2 reads FYNNEI. The CDR3 totals 14 residues. The germline V and J ends were trimmed by 7 bases and 0 bases, with 13 bases remaining between them. The CDR3 loop reads CASTQTGSSYEQYF. The CDR3 DNA sequence: TGTGCCAGCACCCAGACAGGAAGCTCCTACGAGCAGTACTTC.

This chain joins TRBV7-9 and TRBJ1-4, with 9 bases identical to TRBD1. The CDR3 is 17 residues long. V shed 5 bases, J shed 2 bases, and the junction held 9 bases outside the gene matches. Germline V lookup: CDR1 SEHNR, CDR2 FQNEAQ (reference sequence). CDR3 protein: CASSPGQGFGTNEKLFF. The CDR3 DNA follows: TGTGCCAGCAGCCCTGGACAGGGGTTTGGCACTAATGAAAAACTGTTTTTT.

The gene calls are TRBV5-1 and TRBJ2-2; D unresolved. The V end was cut by 0 bases, the J end by 1 base, with 10 bases between. The CDR3 runs to 16 residues. Germline values: CDR1 SGHRS, CDR2 YFSETQ. The CDR3 DNA reads as TGCGCCAGCAGCTTGGCTTCTACCTGGAACACCGGGGAGCTGTTTTTT. The encoded protein is CASSLASTWNTGELFF.

The chain is built from TRBV29-1 and TRBJ2-1; D gene unclear. The V end lost 0 bases, the J end lost 0 bases, and 18 bases lay between the germline ends. CDR3 size: 18 residues. Germline assignment: CDR1 SQVTM and CDR2 ANQGSEA. The CDR3 sequence is CSVEDEIGGSSSYNEQFF. CDR3 coding DNA: TGCAGCGTTGAAGATGAGATAGGCGGTTCGAGCTCCTACAATGAGCAGTTCTTC.